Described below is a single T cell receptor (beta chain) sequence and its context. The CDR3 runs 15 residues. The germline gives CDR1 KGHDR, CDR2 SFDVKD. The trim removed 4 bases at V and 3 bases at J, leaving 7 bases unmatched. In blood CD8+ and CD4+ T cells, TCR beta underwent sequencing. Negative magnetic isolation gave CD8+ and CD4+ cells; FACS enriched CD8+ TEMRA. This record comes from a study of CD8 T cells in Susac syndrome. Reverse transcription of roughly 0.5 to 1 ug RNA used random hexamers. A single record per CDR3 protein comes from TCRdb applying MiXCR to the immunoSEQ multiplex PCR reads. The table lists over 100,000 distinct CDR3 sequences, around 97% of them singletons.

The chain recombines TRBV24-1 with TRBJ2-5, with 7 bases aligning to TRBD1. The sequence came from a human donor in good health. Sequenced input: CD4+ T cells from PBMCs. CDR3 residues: CATSDGSTGKETQYF. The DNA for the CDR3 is TGTGCCACCAGTGACGGCTCGACAGGGAAAGAGACCCAGTACTTC.